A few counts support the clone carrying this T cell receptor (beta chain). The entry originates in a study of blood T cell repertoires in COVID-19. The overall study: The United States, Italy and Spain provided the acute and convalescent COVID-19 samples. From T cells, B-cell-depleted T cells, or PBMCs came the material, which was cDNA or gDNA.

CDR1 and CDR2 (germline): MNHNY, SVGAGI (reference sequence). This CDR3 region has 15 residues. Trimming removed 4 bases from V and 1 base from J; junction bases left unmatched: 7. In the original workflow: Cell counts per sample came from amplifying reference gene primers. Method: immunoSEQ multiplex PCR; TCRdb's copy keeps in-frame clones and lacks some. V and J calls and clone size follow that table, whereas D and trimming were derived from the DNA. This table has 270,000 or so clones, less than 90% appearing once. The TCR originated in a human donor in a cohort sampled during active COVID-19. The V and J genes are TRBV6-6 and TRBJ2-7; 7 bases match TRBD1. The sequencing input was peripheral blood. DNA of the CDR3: TGTGCCAGCAGTTCCCAGGGGGTGTATTCCTACGAGCAGTACTTC. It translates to CASSSQGVYSYEQYF.